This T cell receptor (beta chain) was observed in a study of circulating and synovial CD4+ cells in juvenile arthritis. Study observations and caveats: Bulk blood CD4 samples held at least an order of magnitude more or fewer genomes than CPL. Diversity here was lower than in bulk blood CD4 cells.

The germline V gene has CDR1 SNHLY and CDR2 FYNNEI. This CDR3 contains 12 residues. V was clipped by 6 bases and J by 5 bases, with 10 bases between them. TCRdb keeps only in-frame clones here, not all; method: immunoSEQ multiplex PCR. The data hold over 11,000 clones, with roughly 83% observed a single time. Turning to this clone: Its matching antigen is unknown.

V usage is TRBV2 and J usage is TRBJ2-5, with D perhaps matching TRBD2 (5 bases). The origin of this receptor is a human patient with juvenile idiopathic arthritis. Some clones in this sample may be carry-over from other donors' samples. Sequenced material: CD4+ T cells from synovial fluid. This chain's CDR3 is CASRGAPETQYF. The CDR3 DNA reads TGTGCCAGCAGGGGAGCGCCCGAGACCCAGTACTTC.